Listed below are T cell receptor beta chains from one sample, sequenced in a study of blood T cell repertoires in COVID-19. Method: immunoSEQ multiplex PCR; TCRdb's copy keeps in-frame clones and lacks some. Of about 190,000 clones listed, approximately 86% are singletons. Sequencing was done on a sample of peripheral blood. The receptors come from a young man with acute or convalescent COVID-19. Each CDR3 is given with its conserved first and last residue. D genes are given only for firm matches. Clone size is shown for a subset of rows, as once, few, many or a class of expanded clone.

size | D | J | V | CDR3 | DNA
- | TRBD1 | TRBJ1-4 | TRBV28 | CASSVPGQGREKLFF | TGTGCCAGCAGTGTTCCGGGACAGGGTAGGGAAAAACTGTTTTTT
- | TRBD2 | TRBJ2-5 | TRBV11-3 | CASSLNSGKETQYF | TGTGCCAGCAGCTTGAATAGCGGGAAAGAGACCCAGTACTTC
- | TRBD2 | TRBJ2-5 | TRBV5-1 | CASSRSGGQETQYF | TGCGCCAGCAGCAGGAGCGGGGGACAAGAGACCCAGTACTTC
once | - | TRBJ1-2 | TRBV6-5 | CASSYSRGGGYGYTF | TGTGCCAGCAGTTACTCGAGGGGGGGCGGCTATGGCTACACCTTC
few | - | TRBJ2-1 | TRBV11-3 | CASSSGLYEQFF | TGTGCCAGCAGCTCTGGACTCTATGAGCAGTTCTTC
- | TRBD2 | TRBJ2-3 | TRBV9 | CASSKGGLGPPDTQYF | TGTGCCAGCAGCAAAGGGGGACTAGGTCCGCCAGATACGCAGTATTTT
- | - | TRBJ2-1 | TRBV6-2/TRBV6-3 | CASSYPLSSEQFF | TGTGCCAGCAGTTACCCGCTAAGTAGTGAGCAGTTCTTC
- | TRBD2 | TRBJ2-1 | TRBV3-1/TRBV3-2 | CASSRRLAGVYNEQFF | TGTGCCAGCAGCCGAAGACTAGCGGGGGTTTACAATGAGCAGTTCTTC
- | TRBD1 | TRBJ2-7 | TRBV9 | CASSHQTGRSSYEQYF | TGTGCCAGCAGCCATCAGACAGGGAGAAGCTCCTACGAGCAGTACTTC
- | TRBD1 | TRBJ2-7 | TRBV7-9 | CASSTPDRGIHEQYF | TGTGCCAGCAGCACCCCGGACAGGGGGATCCACGAGCAGTACTTC
- | - | TRBJ2-7 | TRBV6-5 | CASSYLGTPYEQYF | TGTGCCAGCAGTTACCTAGGGACACCCTACGAGCAGTACTTC